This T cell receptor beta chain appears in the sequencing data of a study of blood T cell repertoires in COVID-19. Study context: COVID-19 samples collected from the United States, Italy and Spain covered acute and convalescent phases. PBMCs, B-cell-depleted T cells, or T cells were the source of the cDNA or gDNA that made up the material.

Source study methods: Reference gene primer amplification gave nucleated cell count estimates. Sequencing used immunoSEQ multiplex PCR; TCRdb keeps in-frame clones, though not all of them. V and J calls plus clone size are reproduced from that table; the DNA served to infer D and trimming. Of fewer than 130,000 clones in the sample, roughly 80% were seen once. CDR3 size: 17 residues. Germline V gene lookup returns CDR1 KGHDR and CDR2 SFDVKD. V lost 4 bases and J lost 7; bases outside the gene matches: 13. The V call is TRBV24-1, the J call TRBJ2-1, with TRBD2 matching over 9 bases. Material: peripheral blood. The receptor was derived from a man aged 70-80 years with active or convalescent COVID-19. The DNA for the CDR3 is TGTGCCACCAGTGACGGCCTTAGCGGGAGCTCCATGAATGAGCAGTTCTTC. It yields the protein CATSDGLSGSSMNEQFF.